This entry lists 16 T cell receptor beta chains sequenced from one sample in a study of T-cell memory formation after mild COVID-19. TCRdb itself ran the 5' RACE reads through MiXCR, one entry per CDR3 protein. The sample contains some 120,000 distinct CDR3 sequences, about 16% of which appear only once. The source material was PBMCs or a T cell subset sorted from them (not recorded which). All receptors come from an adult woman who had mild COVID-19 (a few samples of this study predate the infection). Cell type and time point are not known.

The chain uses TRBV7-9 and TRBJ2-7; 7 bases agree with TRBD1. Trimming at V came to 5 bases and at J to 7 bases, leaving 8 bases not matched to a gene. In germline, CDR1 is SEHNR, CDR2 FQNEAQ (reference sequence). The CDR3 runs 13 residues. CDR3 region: CASSGDSTQEQYF. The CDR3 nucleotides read TGTGCCAGCAGCGGGGACAGTACTCAAGAGCAGTACTTC.

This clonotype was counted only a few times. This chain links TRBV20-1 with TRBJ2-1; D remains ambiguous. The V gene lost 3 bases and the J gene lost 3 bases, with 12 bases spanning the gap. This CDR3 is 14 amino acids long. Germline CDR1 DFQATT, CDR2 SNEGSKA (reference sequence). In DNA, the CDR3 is TGCAGTGCTAGCCGCCAGGTCGGCTACAATGAGCAGTTCTTC. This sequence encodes CSASRQVGYNEQFF.

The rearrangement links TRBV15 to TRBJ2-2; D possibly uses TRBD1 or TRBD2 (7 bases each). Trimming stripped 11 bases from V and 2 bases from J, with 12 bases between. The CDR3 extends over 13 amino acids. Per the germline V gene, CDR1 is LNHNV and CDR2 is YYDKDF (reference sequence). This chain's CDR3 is CAGGDRNTGELFF. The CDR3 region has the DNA TGTGCCGGGGGGGACAGAAACACCGGGGAGCTGTTTTTT.

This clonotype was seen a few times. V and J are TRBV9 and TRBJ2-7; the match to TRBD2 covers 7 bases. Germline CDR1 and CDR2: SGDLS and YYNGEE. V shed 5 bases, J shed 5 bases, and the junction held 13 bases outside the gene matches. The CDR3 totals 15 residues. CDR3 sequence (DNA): TGTGCCAGCAGTCCACACGGGGGGTCCATCCACGAGCAGTACTTC. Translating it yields CASSPHGGSIHEQYF. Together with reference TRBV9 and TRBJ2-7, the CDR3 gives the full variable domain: DSGVTQTPKHLITATGQRVTLRCSPRSGDLSVYWYQQSLDQGLQFLIQYYNGEERAKGNILERFSAQQFPDLHSELNLSSLELGDSALYFCASSPHGGSIHEQYFGPGTRLTVT.

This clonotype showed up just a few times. CDR3 nucleotide sequence: TGCGCCAGCAGCCCCGGGGTCGCAAACACTGAAGCTTTCTTT. This encodes CASSPGVANTEAFF. V and J are TRBV4-3 and TRBJ1-1; the D is unclear. The CDR3 totals 14 residues. V was trimmed by 4 bases and J by 2 bases, leaving 11 bases between them. Germline loops: CDR1 LGHNA, CDR2 YSLEER.

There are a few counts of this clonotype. The CDR3 DNA follows: TGCAGTGCTAGAGATTACTACGAGCAGTACTTC. Translation gives CSARDYYEQYF. The chain couples TRBV20-1 to TRBJ2-7; D not resolved. The V end was cut by 0 bases, the J end by 3 bases, with 3 bases between. The germline V gene has CDR1 DFQATT and CDR2 SNEGSKA (reference sequence). The CDR3 covers 11 residues.

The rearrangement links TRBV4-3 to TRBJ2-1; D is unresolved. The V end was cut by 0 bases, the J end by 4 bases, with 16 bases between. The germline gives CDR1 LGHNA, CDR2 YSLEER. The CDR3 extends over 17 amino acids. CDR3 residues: CASSQEVAGAPYNEQFF. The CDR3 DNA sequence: TGCGCCAGCAGCCAAGAGGTGGCTGGAGCGCCATACAATGAGCAGTTCTTC.

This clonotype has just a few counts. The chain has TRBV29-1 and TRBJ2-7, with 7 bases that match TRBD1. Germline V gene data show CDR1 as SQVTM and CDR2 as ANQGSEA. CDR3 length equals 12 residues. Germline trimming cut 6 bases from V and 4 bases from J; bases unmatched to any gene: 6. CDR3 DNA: TGCAGCGTCCGACAGGGACCTTACGAGCAGTACTTC. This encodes CSVRQGPYEQYF.

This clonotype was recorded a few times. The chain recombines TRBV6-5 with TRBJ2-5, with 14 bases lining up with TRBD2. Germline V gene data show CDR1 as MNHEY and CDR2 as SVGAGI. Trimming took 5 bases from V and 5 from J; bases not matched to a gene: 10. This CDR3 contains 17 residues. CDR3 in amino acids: CASSGRLAGGPKETQYF. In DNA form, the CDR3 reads TGTGCCAGCAGTGGCCGACTAGCGGGGGGGCCGAAGGAGACCCAGTACTTC.

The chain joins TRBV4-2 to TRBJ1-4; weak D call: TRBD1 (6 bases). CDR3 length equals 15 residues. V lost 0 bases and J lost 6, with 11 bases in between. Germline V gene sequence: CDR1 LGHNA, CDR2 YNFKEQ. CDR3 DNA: TGTGCCAGCAGCCAAGACAGGGGAACGGATGAAAAACTGTTTTTT. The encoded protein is CASSQDRGTDEKLFF.

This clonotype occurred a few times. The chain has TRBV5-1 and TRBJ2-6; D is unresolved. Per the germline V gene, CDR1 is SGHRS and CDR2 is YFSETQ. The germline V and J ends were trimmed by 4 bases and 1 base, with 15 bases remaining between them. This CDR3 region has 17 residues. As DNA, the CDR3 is TGCGCCAGCAGCGCATCGGTTCGGGCTTCTGGGGCCAACGTCCTGACTTTC. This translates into CASSASVRASGANVLTF.

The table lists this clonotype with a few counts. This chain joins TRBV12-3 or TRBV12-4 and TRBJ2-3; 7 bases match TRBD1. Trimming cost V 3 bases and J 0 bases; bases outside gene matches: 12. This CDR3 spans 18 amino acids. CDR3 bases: TGTGCCAGCAGTTTTCTGCGCATCCGGGACAGTAGCACAGATACGCAGTATTTT. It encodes CASSFLRIRDSSTDTQYF.

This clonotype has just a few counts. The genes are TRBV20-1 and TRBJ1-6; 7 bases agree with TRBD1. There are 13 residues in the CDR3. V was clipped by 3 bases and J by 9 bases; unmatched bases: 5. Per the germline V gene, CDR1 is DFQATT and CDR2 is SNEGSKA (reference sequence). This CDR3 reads CSASRDRGSPLHF. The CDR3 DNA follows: TGCAGTGCTAGTCGGGACAGAGGTTCACCCCTCCACTTT.

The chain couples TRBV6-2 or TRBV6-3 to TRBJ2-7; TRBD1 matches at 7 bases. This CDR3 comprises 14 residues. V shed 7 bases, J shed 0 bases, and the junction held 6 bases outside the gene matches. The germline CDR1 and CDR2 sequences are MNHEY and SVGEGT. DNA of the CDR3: TGTGCCAGCATAAGGGACAGCGCCTCCTACGAGCAGTACTTC. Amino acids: CASIRDSASYEQYF.

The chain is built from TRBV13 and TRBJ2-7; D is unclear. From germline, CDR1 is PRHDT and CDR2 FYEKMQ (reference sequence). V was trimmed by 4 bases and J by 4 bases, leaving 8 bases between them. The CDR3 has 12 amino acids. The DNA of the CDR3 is TGTGCCAGCAGCTCCCGCCCGTACGAGCAGTACTTC. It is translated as CASSSRPYEQYF.

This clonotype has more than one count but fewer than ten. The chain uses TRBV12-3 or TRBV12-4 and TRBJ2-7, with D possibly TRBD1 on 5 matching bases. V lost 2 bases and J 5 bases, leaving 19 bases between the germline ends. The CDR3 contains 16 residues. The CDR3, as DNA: TGTGCCAGCAGTTTAAGGGTTCCAGGGAAAGGGAACGAGCAGTACTTC. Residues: CASSLRVPGKGNEQYF.